Shown below are 13 T cell receptor beta chains from a single sample sequenced in a study of early T cells in non-severe SARS-CoV-2 infection. TCRdb reanalysed the 5' RACE reads using MiXCR and keeps one entry per CDR3 protein. The sample shows about 64,000 distinct CDR3 sequences, around 19% of them seen only once. Here the sequenced sample was whole blood, taken at baseline. The receptors derive from an adult who was a healthcare worker with PCR-confirmed SARS-CoV-2 infection or an uninfected control (not recorded which).

This clonotype was counted between two and nine times. The chain combines TRBV10-3 with TRBJ2-3; weak D call: TRBD1 (5 bases). Germline V gene data show CDR1 as ENHRY and CDR2 as SYGVKD. Trimming took off 6 bases at V and 4 bases at J, with 14 bases between the two ends. There are 14 residues in the CDR3. The CDR3 reads CAISGHPRADTQYF. CDR3 coding DNA: TGTGCCATCAGCGGACACCCTAGGGCAGATACGCAGTATTTT.

V gene TRBV10-2 combines with J gene TRBJ2-1; D not certain. Per the germline V gene, CDR1 is WSHSY and CDR2 is SAAADI. Trimming removed 3 bases at V and 10 bases at J, with 7 bases between. This CDR3 contains 11 residues. CDR3 DNA: TGCGCCAGCAGTGAACGGTGGGAGCAGTTCTTC. Amino acid sequence: CASSERWEQFF.

The table lists this clonotype with a few counts. The chain has TRBV12-3 or TRBV12-4 and TRBJ2-2, with 10 bases that match TRBD1. The CDR3 runs to 15 residues. V shed 3 bases and J 4 bases; nucleotides not matched to a gene: 2. The CDR3 here is CASSFRTGGTGELFF. In DNA, the CDR3 is TGTGCCAGCAGTTTCAGGACAGGGGGCACCGGGGAGCTGTTTTTT.

The chain recombines TRBV20-1 with TRBJ1-2; D call uncertain. The CDR3 totals 12 residues. In germline, CDR1 is DFQATT, CDR2 SNEGSKA (reference sequence). V lost 6 bases and J lost 4, with 12 bases in between. The CDR3 DNA follows: TGCAGTGCGGAATATGGGCCCTATGGCTACACCTTC. Protein product: CSAEYGPYGYTF.

The J gene is TRBJ1-6, the V gene TRBV2, with a tentative D call TRBD1 (5 bases). The V end lost 8 bases, the J end lost 8 bases, and 13 bases lay between the germline ends. Germline values: CDR1 SNHLY, CDR2 FYNNEI. CDR3 length: 13 amino acids. CDR3 coding DNA: TGTGCCAGCGCTGTCCGGGGGGATTCACCCCTCCACTTT. Protein sequence: CASAVRGDSPLHF. Full variable domain (outside the CDR3, taken from reference TRBV2 and TRBJ1-6): EPEVTQTPSHQVTQMGQEVILRCVPISNHLYFYWYRQILGQKVEFLVSFYNNEISEKSEIFDDQFSVERPDGSNFTLKIRSTKLEDSAMYFCASAVRGDSPLHFGNGTRLTVT.

This clonotype was counted a few times. The gene calls are TRBV16 and TRBJ1-2; D is undetermined. The CDR3 runs 12 residues. Germline CDR1 KGHSY, CDR2 FQNENV. V lost 2 bases and J lost 4, with 5 bases in between. This CDR3 is CASSQRRYGYTF. The CDR3, as DNA: TGTGCCAGCAGCCAACGACGCTATGGCTACACCTTC. The full variable domain, in which reference TRBV16 and TRBJ1-2 provide the parts outside the CDR3, is GEEVAQTPKHLVRGEGQKAKLYCAPIKGHSYVFWYQQVLKNEFKFLISFQNENVFDETGMPKERFSAKCLPNSPCSLEIQATKLEDSAVYFCASSQRRYGYTFGSGTRLTVV.

This clonotype was recorded a few times. The chain is built from TRBV27 and TRBJ1-1; a weak D match, TRBD1 (5 bases). The CDR3 has 12 amino acids. V dropped 3 bases and J dropped 5 bases, with 7 bases sitting between them. Germline V gene lookup returns CDR1 MNHEY and CDR2 SMNVEV (reference sequence). The CDR3 coding sequence is TGTGCCAGCAGTTTGAAGGGGACTGAAGCTTTCTTT. It yields the protein CASSLKGTEAFF.

CDR3 coding DNA: TGTGCCAGTAGTATACAGGTTGCGAACACTGAAGCTTTCTTT. This gives the protein CASSIQVANTEAFF. The gene calls are TRBV19 and TRBJ1-1, with D unclear. The V and J ends lost 2 bases and 1 base respectively, with 8 bases between them. CDR1 LNHDA and CDR2 SQIVND come from the germline V gene (reference sequence). This CDR3 has 14 residues.

This clonotype was counted a few times. V and J are TRBV29-1 and TRBJ2-2, with D uncertain. Germline assignment: CDR1 SQVTM and CDR2 ANQGSEA. Deletions cut 7 bases from V and 6 bases from J, with 9 bases between. The length of the CDR3 is 11 residues. The DNA of the CDR3 is TGCAGCGCTCAGAGTGCCGGGGAGCTGTTTTTT. Its protein product is CSAQSAGELFF.

At least ten counts were recorded for this clonotype. This rearrangement joins TRBV20-1 to TRBJ2-1, with 10 bases lining up with TRBD1. This CDR3 has 13 residues. The J segment lost 6 bases and the V segment lost 4 bases, leaving 3 bases of the junction unmatched. The V gene's germline CDR1 is DFQATT and CDR2 SNEGSKA (reference sequence). The chain's CDR3 is CSAKRTGGNEQFF. The DNA for the CDR3 is TGCAGTGCTAAAAGGACAGGGGGCAATGAGCAGTTCTTC.

The chain is built from TRBV19 and TRBJ1-5; D ambiguous. CDR3 length equals 12 residues. V was pared by 4 bases and J by 7 bases, with 8 bases between. Per the germline V gene, CDR1 is LNHDA and CDR2 is SQIVND (reference sequence). CDR3 DNA sequence: TGTGCCAGTAGTACACCCGAACAGCCCCAGCATTTT. It is translated as CASSTPEQPQHF.

The chain uses TRBV7-9 and TRBJ1-1; 7 bases align to TRBD1. The CDR3 is 17 amino acids. V lost 2 bases, J lost 5 bases, and 14 bases stayed unmatched. Looked up from germline, CDR1 is SEHNR and CDR2 is FQNEAQ (reference sequence). The CDR3 DNA sequence: TGTGCCAGCAGCTTACCCCCGTCAACAGGGGTAAGGACTGAAGCTTTCTTT. This encodes CASSLPPSTGVRTEAFF.

This clonotype was seen just once. V and J are TRBV20-1 and TRBJ2-1; D perhaps matches TRBD1 (6 bases). Looked up from germline, CDR1 is DFQATT and CDR2 is SNEGSKA (reference sequence). The CDR3 sequence is 14 residues long. Between the trimmed V and J ends, which lost 3 bases and 3 bases, there was a span of 12 bases. The CDR3 is CSASLRGFYNEQFF. The DNA for the CDR3 is TGCAGTGCTAGTCTCAGGGGCTTCTACAATGAGCAGTTCTTC.